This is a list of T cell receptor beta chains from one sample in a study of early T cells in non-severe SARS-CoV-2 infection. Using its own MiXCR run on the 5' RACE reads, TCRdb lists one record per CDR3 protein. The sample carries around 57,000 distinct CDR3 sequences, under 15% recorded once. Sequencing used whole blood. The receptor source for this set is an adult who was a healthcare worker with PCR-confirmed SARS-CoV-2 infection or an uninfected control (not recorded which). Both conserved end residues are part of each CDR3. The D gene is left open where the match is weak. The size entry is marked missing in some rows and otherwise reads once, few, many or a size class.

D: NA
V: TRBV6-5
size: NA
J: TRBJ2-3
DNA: TGTGCCAGCAGTTACTCGAGTAGCACAGATACGCAGTATTTT
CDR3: CASSYSSSTDTQYF

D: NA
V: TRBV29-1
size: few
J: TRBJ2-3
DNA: TGCAGCGTTGAAGGAGATCACACAGATACGCAGTATTTT
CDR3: CSVEGDHTDTQYF

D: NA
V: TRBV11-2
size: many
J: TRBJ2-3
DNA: TGTGCCAGCAGTAAACGTCAAGGTAGCACAGATACGCAGTATTTT
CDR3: CASSKRQGSTDTQYF

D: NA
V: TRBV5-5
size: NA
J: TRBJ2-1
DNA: TGTGCCAGCAGCTTAGGGGTGGAGAATGAGCAGTTCTTC
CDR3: CASSLGVENEQFF

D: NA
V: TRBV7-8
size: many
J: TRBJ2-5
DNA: TGTGCCAGCAGCTATGGGGAGACCCAGTACTTC
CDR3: CASSYGETQYF

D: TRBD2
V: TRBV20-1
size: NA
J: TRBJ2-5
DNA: TGCAGTGCTCTAGCGGGGGGGCAAGAGACCCAGTACTTC
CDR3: CSALAGGQETQYF

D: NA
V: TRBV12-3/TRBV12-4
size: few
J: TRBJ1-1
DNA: TGTGCCAGCAGGAAGGCGGGGCTTATGACTGAAGCTTTCTTT
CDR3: CASRKAGLMTEAFF

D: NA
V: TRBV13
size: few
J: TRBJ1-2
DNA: TGTGCCAGCAGCCTAGACAGCTACTATGGCTACACCTTC
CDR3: CASSLDSYYGYTF

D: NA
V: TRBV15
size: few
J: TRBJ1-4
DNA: TGTGCCACCAGCAGAGATTTCCGACAGATTGCAACTAATGAAAAACTGTTTTTT
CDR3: CATSRDFRQIATNEKLFF

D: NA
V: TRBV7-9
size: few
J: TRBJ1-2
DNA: TGTGCCAGCAGCGCGAGGGATTTACTAGGCTACACCTTC
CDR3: CASSARDLLGYTF

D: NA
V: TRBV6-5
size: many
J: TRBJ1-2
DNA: TGTGCCAGCAGTTACTCGAACTTGGGTCCCAGCTTCGGCTACACCTTC
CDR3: CASSYSNLGPSFGYTF

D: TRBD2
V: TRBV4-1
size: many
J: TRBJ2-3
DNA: TGCGCCAGCAGCCAAGGGTACACTAGCGGGAGCTTTGTCACAGATACGCAGTATTTT
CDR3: CASSQGYTSGSFVTDTQYF

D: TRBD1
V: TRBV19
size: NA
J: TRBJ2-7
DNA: TGTGCCAGCTCTGACAGGGCCCGGGACGAGCAGTACTTC
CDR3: CASSDRARDEQYF

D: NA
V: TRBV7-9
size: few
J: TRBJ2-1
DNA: TGTGCCAGCAGCTCCAACTCGATGATGGGGCGTGGGAATGAGCAGTTCTTC
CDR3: CASSSNSMMGRGNEQFF

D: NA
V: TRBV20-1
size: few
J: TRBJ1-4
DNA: TGCAGTGCTTTATCTCCACTTGGGGGGACGCTCGAAAAACTGTTTTTT
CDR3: CSALSPLGGTLEKLFF

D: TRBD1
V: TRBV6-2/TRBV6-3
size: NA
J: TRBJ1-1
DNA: TGTGCCAGCAGTTACTCGGATGACAGGGGGCATGACACTGAAGCTTTCTTT
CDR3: CASSYSDDRGHDTEAFF

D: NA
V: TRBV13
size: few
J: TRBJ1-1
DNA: TGTGCCAGCAGCTTAAAAGCGGGGGCTGAAGCTTTCTTT
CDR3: CASSLKAGAEAFF

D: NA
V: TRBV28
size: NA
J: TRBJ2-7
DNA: TGTGTCAGCAGTACGCCAGGGTCCGAGCAGTACTTC
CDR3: CVSSTPGSEQYF

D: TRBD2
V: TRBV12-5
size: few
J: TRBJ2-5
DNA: TGTGCTAGTGGTCAGAGCGGGAGCTCGGAGACCCAGTACTTC
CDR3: CASGQSGSSETQYF

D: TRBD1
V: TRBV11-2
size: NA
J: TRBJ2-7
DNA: TGTGCCAGCAGCCGGATGGGACAGCCATACGAGCAGTACTTC
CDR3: CASSRMGQPYEQYF

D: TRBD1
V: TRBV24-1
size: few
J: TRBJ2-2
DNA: TGTGCCACCAGACAGGGGATCACCGGGGAGCTGTTTTTT
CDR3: CATRQGITGELFF

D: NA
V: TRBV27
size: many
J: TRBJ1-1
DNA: TGTGCCAGCAGTTTGGGCCCCAGGGGACTCAACCTGCACACTGAAGCTTTCTTT
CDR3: CASSLGPRGLNLHTEAFF